A selection of T cell receptor beta chains follows, all from one sample in a study of blood T cells in healthy people across ages. In TCRdb, the 5' RACE reads were re-called with MiXCR into one record per CDR3 protein. The top ten hold under 35% of the sample, which has hundreds of thousands of distinct CDR3 sequences, 49% seen once. The sequenced sample consisted of blood. These receptors were collected from a woman aged 55-75 years in good health. The CDR3 runs from the conserved cysteine through the conserved F or W. A D gene is named only where the DNA matches it firmly. The listing skips clone size in some rows; elsewhere it reads once, few, many or a size class.

>.|TRBJ1-2|TRBV29-1|.
CSVDKGTYYGYTF
TGCAGCGTCGACAAAGGGACCTACTATGGCTACACCTTC
>TRBD2|TRBJ2-5|TRBV4-3|.
CASSRQLAGRETQYF
TGCGCCAGCAGCCGCCAACTAGCGGGAAGAGAGACCCAGTACTTC
>.|TRBJ2-1|TRBV20-1|once
CSAQRTTFNEQFF
TGCAGTGCTCAGAGGACGACTTTCAATGAGCAGTTCTTC
>TRBD2|TRBJ2-7|TRBV28|.
CASSAALAVYEQYF
TGTGCCAGCAGTGCGGCACTAGCGGTATACGAGCAGTACTTC
>.|TRBJ2-5|TRBV20-1|.
CSAASRYQETQYF
TGCAGTGCTGCCTCCAGGTACCAAGAGACCCAGTACTTC
>.|TRBJ2-7|TRBV5-5|few
CASSPSTWNEQYF
TGTGCCAGCAGCCCCAGTACGTGGAATGAGCAGTACTTC
>.|TRBJ2-3|TRBV20-1|.
CSASPGQTDTQYF
TGCAGTGCTAGTCCGGGCCAAACAGATACGCAGTATTTT
>.|TRBJ2-3|TRBV20-1|few
CSARDRERGSYTDTQYF
TGCAGTGCTAGAGATCGAGAAAGGGGAAGTTACACGGATACGCAGTATTTT
>TRBD2|TRBJ2-7|TRBV7-2|.
CASSLSSGGYNEQYF
TGTGCCAGCAGCTTATCTAGCGGGGGGTACAATGAGCAGTACTTC
>.|TRBJ2-7|TRBV20-1|few
CSARDALGTGIEQYF
TGCAGTGCTAGAGATGCCCTTGGAACAGGGATTGAGCAGTACTTC
>.|TRBJ2-1|TRBV9|.
CASSVDRRASYNEQFF
TGTGCCAGCAGCGTAGATCGGCGGGCCTCCTACAATGAGCAGTTCTTC
>TRBD1|TRBJ1-1|TRBV6-2/TRBV6-3|few
CASSYGTGTYAFF
TGTGCCAGCAGTTACGGGACAGGGACCTACGCTTTCTTT
>TRBD2|TRBJ2-7|TRBV27|few
CASSLPTRLAGNYEQYF
TGTGCCAGCAGTTTACCCACCAGGCTAGCGGGGAACTACGAGCAGTACTTC
>TRBD2|TRBJ2-3|TRBV15|few
CATRSVAGLGTDTQYF
TGTGCCACCAGAAGTGTAGCGGGATTGGGCACAGATACGCAGTATTTT
>.|TRBJ2-6|TRBV6-2/TRBV6-3|many
CASSYLIGNSGANVLTF
TGTGCCAGCAGTTACCTAATCGGAAACTCTGGGGCCAACGTCCTGACTTTC
>.|TRBJ1-2|TRBV28|once
CASSGWTVPNYGYTF
TGTGCCAGCAGTGGATGGACGGTTCCTAACTATGGCTACACCTTC
>TRBD2|TRBJ2-2|TRBV4-3|.
CASSHTVAGDDTGELFF
TGCGCCAGCAGCCATACAGTAGCGGGAGACGACACCGGGGAGTTGTTTTTT
>.|TRBJ2-3|TRBV20-1|.
CSARDNRVIDTQYF
TGCAGTGCTAGAGATAACAGGGTGATAGATACGCAGTATTTT
>TRBD2|TRBJ2-7|TRBV4-3|.
CASSPGRLAGGPQEQYF
TGCGCCAGCAGCCCTGGGAGACTAGCGGGAGGGCCACAAGAGCAGTACTTC
>.|TRBJ1-2|TRBV3-1|few
CASSQEGGTSNYGYTF
TGTGCCAGCAGCCAAGAGGGGGGAACTTCTAACTATGGCTACACCTTC
>TRBD2|TRBJ2-7|TRBV6-5|.
CASSYGLAGSYEQYF
TGTGCCAGCAGTTACGGTCTAGCGGGCTCCTACGAGCAGTACTTC
>TRBD1|TRBJ2-1|TRBV6-6|.
CASSQRQGAANEQFF
TGTGCCAGCAGTCAAAGACAGGGGGCAGCCAATGAGCAGTTCTTC
>TRBD1|TRBJ2-1|TRBV20-1|.
CSASWDRVDNEQFF
TGCAGTGCTAGCTGGGACAGGGTAGACAATGAGCAGTTCTTC
>.|TRBJ2-1|TRBV7-9|.
CASSLRGTGYNEQFF
TGTGCCAGCAGCTTAAGGGGGACTGGATACAATGAGCAGTTCTTC
>TRBD1|TRBJ2-1|TRBV7-9|few
CASSLVSLGQGWNEQFF
TGTGCCAGCAGCTTAGTGTCTCTCGGACAGGGGTGGAATGAGCAGTTCTTC
>.|TRBJ1-1|TRBV6-1|.
CASSLDLYTEAFF
TGTGCCAGCAGCCTCGACCTATACACTGAAGCTTTCTTT
>.|TRBJ2-7|TRBV20-1|.
CSAPNSGHVYEQYF
TGCAGTGCTCCCAACTCGGGACACGTCTACGAGCAGTACTTC
>.|TRBJ1-1|TRBV29-1|few
CSVGSTANTEAFF
TGCAGCGTTGGGTCGACAGCCAACACTGAAGCTTTCTTT
>TRBD1|TRBJ1-1|TRBV20-1|.
CSASPGTGARFGTEAFF
TGCAGTGCTAGCCCCGGGACAGGGGCCCGGTTCGGCACTGAAGCTTTCTTT
>TRBD1|TRBJ2-4|TRBV7-6|few
CASTKEPGQGRIGSNIQYF
TGTGCCAGCACCAAAGAACCGGGACAGGGGAGGATAGGGTCAAACATTCAGTACTTC
>.|TRBJ2-7|TRBV6-2/TRBV6-3|few
CASRDRSDEQYF
TGTGCCAGCAGAGACAGGAGCGACGAGCAGTACTTC
>.|TRBJ2-1|TRBV20-1|.
CSARDWASSYNEQFF
TGCAGTGCTAGAGATTGGGCAAGCTCCTACAATGAGCAGTTCTTC
>.|TRBJ1-4|TRBV7-8|.
CASSLVRVVPHKAEKLFF
TGTGCCAGCAGCTTAGTGAGGGTTGTTCCTCACAAGGCTGAAAAACTGTTTTTT
>TRBD2|TRBJ2-3|TRBV24-1|.
CATSDSGTSDSTDTQYF
TGTGCCACCAGTGATTCCGGGACTAGTGATAGCACAGATACGCAGTATTTT
>.|TRBJ1-2|TRBV29-1|.
CSVDPNYGYTF
TGCAGCGTGGACCCTAACTATGGCTACACCTTC
>.|TRBJ2-1|TRBV7-2|.
CASSPYGGVNEQFF
TGTGCCAGCAGCCCTTATGGGGGTGTAAATGAGCAGTTCTTC
>.|TRBJ2-7|TRBV9|.
CAEHPDSYEQYF
TGTGCCGAACATCCGGACAGCTACGAGCAGTACTTC
>.|TRBJ2-6|TRBV4-2|.
CAGSQASGPSSGANVLTF
TGTGCCGGCAGCCAAGCCTCGGGGCCAAGCTCTGGGGCCAACGTCCTGACTTTC
>.|TRBJ1-4|TRBV7-8|.
CASSLVEKLFF
TGTGCCAGCAGCTTAGTCGAAAAACTGTTTTTT
>.|TRBJ2-1|TRBV6-2/TRBV6-3|.
CASSNRDTLVYEQFF
TGTGCCAGCAGTAACCGGGACACCCTTGTGTATGAGCAGTTCTTC
>TRBD1|TRBJ2-7|TRBV4-3|.
CASSQALTLGQGQYEQYF
TGCGCCAGCAGCCAAGCCCTGACCCTCGGACAGGGGCAGTACGAGCAGTACTTC
>TRBD2|TRBJ2-7|TRBV28|few
CASRSGLVIYEQYF
TGTGCCAGCAGATCAGGACTAGTGATCTACGAGCAGTACTTC
>TRBD2|TRBJ2-7|TRBV20-1|.
CSARPGTSGPSSYEQYF
TGCAGTGCTAGACCTGGGACTAGCGGGCCCAGCTCCTACGAGCAGTACTTC
>.|TRBJ1-2|TRBV6-5|.
CASSYGPRDYGYTF
TGTGCCAGCAGTTACGGACCTCGGGACTATGGCTACACCTTC
>.|TRBJ2-1|TRBV7-2|few
CASSFTTYNEQFF
TGTGCCAGCAGCTTCACCACCTACAATGAGCAGTTCTTC
>.|TRBJ2-7|TRBV7-9|.
CASSLSRGYNSVYEQYF
TGTGCCAGCAGCTTATCGCGAGGGTATAACAGCGTCTACGAGCAGTACTTC
>.|TRBJ2-3|TRBV5-1|.
CASSLETGEGGTQYF
TGCGCCAGCAGCTTGGAGACTGGAGAAGGAGGAACGCAGTATTTT
>TRBD2|TRBJ2-2|TRBV5-6|.
CASSLPGGTTPGELFF
TGTGCCAGCAGCTTGCCTGGGGGGACTACCCCCGGGGAGCTGTTTTTT
>.|TRBJ2-3|TRBV28|.
CASSSRKGGILTDTQYF
TGTGCCAGCAGTTCTCGGAAAGGAGGGATTCTGACAGATACGCAGTATTTT
>TRBD1|TRBJ2-7|TRBV28|.
CASSLSATGGEYEQYF
TGTGCCAGCAGTTTATCGGCGACAGGGGGCGAATACGAGCAGTACTTC
>.|TRBJ2-3|TRBV7-3|.
CASHSPRGGMGDTQYF
TGTGCCAGCCATTCCCCCAGAGGGGGGATGGGAGATACGCAGTATTTT
>.|TRBJ2-5|TRBV3-1|.
CASSQDRVGSGTQYF
TGTGCCAGCAGCCAAGATCGGGTCGGGAGCGGGACCCAGTACTTC
>.|TRBJ1-2|TRBV3-1|.
CASSHAGQGYTF
TGTGCCAGCAGCCATGCGGGTCAGGGCTACACCTTC
>TRBD1|TRBJ1-5|TRBV7-2|.
CASSPDRVGQPQHF
TGTGCCAGCAGCCCCGACAGGGTAGGTCAGCCCCAGCATTTT
>.|TRBJ2-1|TRBV5-6|many
CASSSPQSSYNEQFF
TGTGCCAGCAGCTCCCCCCAGAGCTCCTACAATGAGCAGTTCTTC